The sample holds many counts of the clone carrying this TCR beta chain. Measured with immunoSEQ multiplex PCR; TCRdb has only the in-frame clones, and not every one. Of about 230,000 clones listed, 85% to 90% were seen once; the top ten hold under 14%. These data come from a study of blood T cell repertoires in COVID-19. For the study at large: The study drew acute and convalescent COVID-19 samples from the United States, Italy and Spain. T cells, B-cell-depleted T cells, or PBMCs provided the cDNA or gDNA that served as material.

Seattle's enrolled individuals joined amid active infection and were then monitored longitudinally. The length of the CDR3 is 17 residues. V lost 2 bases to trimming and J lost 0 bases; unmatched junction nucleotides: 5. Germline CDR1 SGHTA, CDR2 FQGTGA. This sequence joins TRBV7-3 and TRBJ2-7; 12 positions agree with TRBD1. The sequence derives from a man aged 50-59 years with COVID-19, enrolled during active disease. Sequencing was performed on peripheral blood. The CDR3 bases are TGTGCCAGCAGCTTAGGGACAGGGGGCCTAAGCTCCTACGAGCAGTACTTC. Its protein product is CASSLGTGGLSSYEQYF.